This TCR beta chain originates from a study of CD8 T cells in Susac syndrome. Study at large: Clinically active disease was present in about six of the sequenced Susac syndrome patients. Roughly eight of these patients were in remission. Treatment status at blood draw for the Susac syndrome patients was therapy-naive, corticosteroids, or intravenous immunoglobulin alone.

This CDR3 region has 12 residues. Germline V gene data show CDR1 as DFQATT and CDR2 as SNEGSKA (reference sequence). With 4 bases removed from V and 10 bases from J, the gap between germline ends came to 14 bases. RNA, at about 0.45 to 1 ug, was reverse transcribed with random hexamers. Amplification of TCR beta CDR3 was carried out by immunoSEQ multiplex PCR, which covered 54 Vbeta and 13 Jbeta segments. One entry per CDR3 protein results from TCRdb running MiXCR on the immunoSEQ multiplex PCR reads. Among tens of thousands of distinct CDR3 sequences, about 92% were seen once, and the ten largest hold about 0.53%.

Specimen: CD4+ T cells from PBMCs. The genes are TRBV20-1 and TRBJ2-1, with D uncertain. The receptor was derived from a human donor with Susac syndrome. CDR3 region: CSAIAPGDEQFF. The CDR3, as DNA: TGCAGTGCTATCGCCCCCGGAGACGAGCAGTTCTTC.